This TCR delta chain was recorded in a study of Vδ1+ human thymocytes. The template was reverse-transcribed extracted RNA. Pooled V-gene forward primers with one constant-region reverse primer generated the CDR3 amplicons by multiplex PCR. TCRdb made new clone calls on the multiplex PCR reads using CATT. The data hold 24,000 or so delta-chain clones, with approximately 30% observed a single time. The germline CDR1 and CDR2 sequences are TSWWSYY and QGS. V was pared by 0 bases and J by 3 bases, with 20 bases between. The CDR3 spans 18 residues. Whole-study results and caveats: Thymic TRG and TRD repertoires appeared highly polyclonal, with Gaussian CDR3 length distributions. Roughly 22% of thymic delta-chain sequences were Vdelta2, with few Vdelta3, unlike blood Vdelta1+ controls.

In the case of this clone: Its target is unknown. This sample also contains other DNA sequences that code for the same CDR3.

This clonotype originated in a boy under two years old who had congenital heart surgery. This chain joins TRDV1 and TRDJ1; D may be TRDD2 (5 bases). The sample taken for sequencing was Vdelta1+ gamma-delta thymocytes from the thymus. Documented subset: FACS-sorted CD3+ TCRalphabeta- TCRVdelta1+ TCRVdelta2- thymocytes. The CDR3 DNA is TGTGCTCTTGGGGAACTCTTCCCTACTCGTGCTGGCTCCGATAAACTCATCTTT. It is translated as CALGELFPTRAGSDKLIF.